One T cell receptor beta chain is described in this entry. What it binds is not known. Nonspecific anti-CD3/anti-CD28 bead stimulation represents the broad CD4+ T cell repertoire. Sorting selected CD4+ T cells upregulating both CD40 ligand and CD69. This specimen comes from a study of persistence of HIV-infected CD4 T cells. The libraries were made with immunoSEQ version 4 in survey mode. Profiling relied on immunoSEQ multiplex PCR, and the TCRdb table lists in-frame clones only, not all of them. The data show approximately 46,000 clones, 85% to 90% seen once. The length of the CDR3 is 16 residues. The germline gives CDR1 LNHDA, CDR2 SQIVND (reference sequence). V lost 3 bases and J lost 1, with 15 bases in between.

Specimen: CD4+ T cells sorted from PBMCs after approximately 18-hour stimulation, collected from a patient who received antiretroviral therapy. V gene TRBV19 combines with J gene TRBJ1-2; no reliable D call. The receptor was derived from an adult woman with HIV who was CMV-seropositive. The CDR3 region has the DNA TGTGCCAGTAGTATTGTCTCGGCGCGGGGTAACTATGGCTACACCTTC. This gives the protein CASSIVSARGNYGYTF. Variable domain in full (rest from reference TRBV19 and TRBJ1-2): DGGITQSPKYLFRKEGQNVTLSCEQNLNHDAMYWYRQDPGQGLRLIYYSQIVNDFQKGDIAEGYSVSREKKESFPLTVTSAQKNPTAFYLCASSIVSARGNYGYTFGSGTRLTVV.